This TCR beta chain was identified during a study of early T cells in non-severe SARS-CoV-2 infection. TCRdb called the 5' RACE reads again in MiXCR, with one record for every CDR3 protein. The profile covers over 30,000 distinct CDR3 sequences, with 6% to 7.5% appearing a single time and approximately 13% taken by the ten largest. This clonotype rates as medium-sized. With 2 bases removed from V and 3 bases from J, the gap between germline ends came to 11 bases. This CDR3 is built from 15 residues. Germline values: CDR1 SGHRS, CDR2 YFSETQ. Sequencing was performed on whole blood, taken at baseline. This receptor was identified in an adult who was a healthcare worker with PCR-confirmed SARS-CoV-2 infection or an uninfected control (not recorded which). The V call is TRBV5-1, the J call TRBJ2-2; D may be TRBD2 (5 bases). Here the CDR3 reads CASSFRTWDTGELFF. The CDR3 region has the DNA TGCGCCAGCAGCTTCCGGACTTGGGACACCGGGGAGCTGTTTTTT.